This T cell receptor beta chain was retrieved from a study of T cell changes during pregnancy in multiple sclerosis (dated by TCRdb to the late 2010s). About the investigation overall: The study looked at changes in the T cell repertoire across pregnancy in women with multiple sclerosis.

Libraries were built with the immunoSEQ multiplex PCR assay. Imported from immuneACCESS, the table was reduced by TCRdb to in-frame sequences with V and J called. These copies leave out some clones; in studies compared against another copy, an unresolved V gene accounts for under half, and the cause of the remainder is not known. Across this sample there are some 60,000 clones, with roughly 93% seen only once. Of the sample, approximately 1.7% falls within the top ten clones. From a lookup of the germline V gene, CDR1 and CDR2 are LGHNA and YSLEER. Trimming accounts for 0 bases at V and 7 bases at J, while the number of junction bases matched to no gene is 5. Inclusive of the bounding cysteine and phenylalanine, the CDR3 is 15 residues long. Only the CDR3 DNA stays, 45 bases, in frame from base 1. Comment on this clone: What this receptor recognizes is not known. Base qualities are not recorded, but no much larger clone differs from it by a single base.

The source material was peripheral blood, sampled after pregnancy. This clonotype was sampled from a female donor with multiple sclerosis, enrolled in a pregnancy study. The chain employs TRBV4-3 and TRBJ1-2, with 10 junctional bases fitting TRBD1. DNA sequence: TGCGCCAGCAGCCAAGATCTGACAGGGGGCTCTGGCTACACCTTC. This gives the protein CASSQDLTGGSGYTF.